The T cell receptor beta chain under discussion was sequenced for a study of T cell responses to AZD1222 COVID-19 vaccine. Study-level information: It was second doses at about 4 or about 12 weeks that were pooled.

Concerning this clone itself: The antigen remains undetermined.

Findings and limits, study-wide: Spike-wide coverage was observed for vaccine-associated CD4 TCRs, with dominant responses at 160-218 and 743-854. White British donors predominated, females outnumbered males, and clonal diversity was possibly underestimated. The study identified only a handful of AZD1222 recipients as seropositive at baseline.

The repertoire was sequenced with immunoSEQ multiplex PCR; TCRdb's copy has only in-frame clones and lacks some. Here the sample spans under 130,000 clones, about 95% being singletons. Trimming removed 5 bases at V and 5 bases at J, with 12 bases between. The CDR3 length is 13 residues. This chain uses TRBV12-3 or TRBV12-4 with TRBJ2-5; TRBD1 might be the D (6 bases). The sequenced sample was peripheral blood, obtained on day 0 of AZD1222 vaccination. The receptor comes from an adult in good health. DNA of the CDR3: TGTGCCAGCAGTCTCTCGGACAGCGAGACCCAGTACTTC. As protein: CASSLSDSETQYF.